This TCR beta chain was captured by sequencing in a study of human T cells and chemical hapten exposure. The CDR3 extends over 15 amino acids. V dropped 2 bases and J dropped 3; count of bases not matched to a gene: 4. The germline CDR1 and CDR2 sequences are SGHTA and FQGNSA. This clonotype occurred a few times. Antigen: not known. Study-wide points: DPC sensitization produced no change in TCRs with frequency above 1 in 1000.

Sample time point: patch test 3, about 24 weeks after DPC sensitization. The treatment: therapeutic diphenylcyclopropenone sensitization with weekly scalp DPC. It was the library that attached unique molecular identifiers to individual cDNA molecules. TCRdb called the RACE reads again in MiXCR, with one record for every CDR3 protein. The repertoire includes more than 100,000 distinct CDR3 sequences, about 11% of them detected once, and more than 2% sits in the top ten. This TCR came from a woman between 50 and 59 years old with alopecia areata. Some clones in this sample may be carry-over from other donors' samples. Sequenced material: whole blood, taken in connection with sensitization to the hapten diphenylcyclopropenone (DPC). The gene calls are TRBV7-2 and TRBJ2-7; 10 positions agree with TRBD2. This CDR3 reads CASSLLAGDHYEQYF. In DNA form, the CDR3 reads TGTGCCAGCAGCTTACTAGCGGGGGACCACTACGAGCAGTACTTC.